The rows below give T cell receptor beta chains drawn from one sample of a study of patients and donors after allogeneic stem cell transplantation. TCRdb reanalysed the RT-PCR reads using MiXCR and keeps one entry per CDR3 protein. This sample has about 100,000 distinct CDR3 sequences, with approximately 40% found just once. What was sequenced was blood, either unsorted or a sorted T cell fraction (not recorded which). Every receptor here comes from a human donor who was either an allogeneic HSCT recipient or a stem cell or donor lymphocyte infusion donor (not recorded which). It is not recorded whose cells these are; they may come from a transplant donor. Each CDR3 is given with its conserved first and last residue.

V gene: TRBV12-3/TRBV12-4; J gene: TRBJ1-2; CDR3 protein: CASRGGHGYTF
V gene: TRBV18; J gene: TRBJ2-3; CDR3 protein: CASSPRSDTQYF
V gene: TRBV20-1; J gene: TRBJ1-2; CDR3 protein: CSARQGAEGYGYTF
V gene: TRBV10-2; J gene: TRBJ2-7; CDR3 protein: CASLEGDRQYF
V gene: TRBV5-1; J gene: TRBJ2-3; CDR3 protein: CASSLRTGTAAQYF
V gene: TRBV7-7; J gene: TRBJ2-1; CDR3 protein: CASSPTSLGGSYNEQFF
V gene: TRBV7-2; J gene: TRBJ2-3; CDR3 protein: CASSLVGLAGVRDTQYF
V gene: TRBV20-1; J gene: TRBJ1-1; CDR3 protein: CSAFWVNTEAFF
V gene: TRBV10-3; J gene: TRBJ2-1; CDR3 protein: CAAGGDFRNEQFF
V gene: TRBV12-3/TRBV12-4; J gene: TRBJ2-3; CDR3 protein: CASSPERPAADTQYF
V gene: TRBV6-2/TRBV6-3; J gene: TRBJ1-2; CDR3 protein: CASRRTGKGYTF
V gene: TRBV24-1; J gene: TRBJ2-1; CDR3 protein: CATSDSSGSGNEQFF
V gene: TRBV20-1; J gene: TRBJ2-1; CDR3 protein: CSARDHLHNEQFF
V gene: TRBV18; J gene: TRBJ1-2; CDR3 protein: CASSPDGFYGYTF
V gene: TRBV15; J gene: TRBJ2-7; CDR3 protein: CATSRPPGQKPYEQYF
V gene: TRBV20-1; J gene: TRBJ1-1; CDR3 protein: CSASRVANTEAFF